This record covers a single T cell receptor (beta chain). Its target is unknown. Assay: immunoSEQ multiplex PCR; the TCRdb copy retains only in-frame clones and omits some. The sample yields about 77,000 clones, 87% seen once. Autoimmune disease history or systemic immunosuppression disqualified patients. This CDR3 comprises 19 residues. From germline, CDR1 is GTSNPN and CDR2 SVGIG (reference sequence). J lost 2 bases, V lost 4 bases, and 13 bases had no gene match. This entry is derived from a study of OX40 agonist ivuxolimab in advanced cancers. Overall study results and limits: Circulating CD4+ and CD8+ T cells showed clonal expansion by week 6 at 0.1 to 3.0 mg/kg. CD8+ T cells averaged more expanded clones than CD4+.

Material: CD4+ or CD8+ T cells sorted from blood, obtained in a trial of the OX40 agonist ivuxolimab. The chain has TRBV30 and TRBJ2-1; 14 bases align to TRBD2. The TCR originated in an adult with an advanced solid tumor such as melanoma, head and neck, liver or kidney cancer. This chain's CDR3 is CAWNGAGLAGVGTYNEQFF. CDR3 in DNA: TGTGCCTGGAACGGGGCGGGACTAGCGGGAGTTGGGACCTACAATGAGCAGTTCTTC.